This TCR beta chain was observed in a study of T cell responses to AZD1222 COVID-19 vaccine. Looked up from germline, CDR1 is SGHNT and CDR2 is YYREEE (reference sequence). V lost 4 bases and J lost 9; bases outside the gene matches: 5. The CDR3 is 12 residues long. Profiled with immunoSEQ multiplex PCR; TCRdb holds only in-frame clones, not every one. The sample yields about 79,000 clones, 89% seen once. This sample comprised peripheral blood, obtained 28 days after the second AZD1222 dose. This clonotype was sampled from an adult who received the AZD1222 COVID-19 vaccine. The chain combines TRBV5-4 with TRBJ1-1, with 8 bases matching TRBD1. The CDR3 DNA reads as TGTGCCAGCAGCGCCGACAGGGGTCAAGCTTTCTTT. It is translated as CASSADRGQAFF.